The present entry profiles one T cell receptor (beta chain) with its context. Its antigen is unidentified. This sample stems from a study of shared clonotypes between healthy human individuals. About the research overall: The study enrolled two women and three men aged 18 to 49.

Study observations and caveats: Sampling involved blood alone; tissue repertoires likely differ.

Assay execution proceeded at the deep level. Only in-frame clones appear in the TCRdb table, and some are missing; sequencing was by immunoSEQ multiplex PCR. The sample yields around 1.1 million clones, around three quarters seen once. With 6 bases clipped from V and 6 bases from J, the junction kept 7 bases outside the gene matches. This CDR3 region has 14 residues. CDR1 MNHNY and CDR2 SVGAGI come from the germline V gene (reference sequence). The sequencing sample was made of memory CD4+ T cells from PBMCs. Noted subset: CD45RA-negative fraction. The sequence was collected from a young man in good health. Some clones in this sample may be carry-over from other donors' samples. This rearrangement joins TRBV6-6 to TRBJ1-1, with 10 bases fitting TRBD1. The CDR3 DNA follows: TGTGCCAGCAGCAATGACAGGGGGCGGTCTGAAGCTTTCTTT. This codes for CASSNDRGRSEAFF.